This passage covers 30 T cell receptor beta chains from one sample sequenced in a study of shared clonotypes between healthy human individuals. Method: immunoSEQ multiplex PCR; TCRdb's copy keeps in-frame clones and lacks some. The repertoire has roughly 2.5 million clones, around 94% of them found once; the top ten carry over 0.12%. The sequenced sample consisted of naive CD4+ T cells sorted from blood. As to subset: CD45RA+ positively selected. Receptor source: a man aged 18 to 35 in good health.

The rearrangement uses TRBV4-1 and TRBJ2-7; the match to TRBD1 covers 8 bases. This CDR3 has 14 residues. J was trimmed by 7 bases and V by 3 bases; bases with no gene match: 8. Per germline, CDR1 MGHRA and CDR2 YSYEKL. The CDR3 reads CASSQFTGGWEQYF. The CDR3 DNA sequence: TGCGCCAGCAGCCAGTTTACAGGGGGGTGGGAGCAGTACTTC.

A word on this clone: Distinct nucleotide sequences in the sample also encode this CDR3. The chain uses TRBV28 and TRBJ2-3, with D unresolved. The CDR3 consists of 11 residues. Per germline, CDR1 MDHEN and CDR2 SYDVKM. The ends were cut back, 6 bases at V and 5 bases at J, with 6 bases in the middle. The CDR3 sequence is CASSTRDTQYF. CDR3 bases: TGTGCCAGCAGCACCCGAGATACGCAGTATTTT.

The V gene is TRBV10-3, the J gene TRBJ2-3, with 8 positions matching TRBD1. Germline values: CDR1 ENHRY, CDR2 SYGVKD. V shed 8 bases, J shed 2 bases, and the junction held 9 bases outside the gene matches. This CDR3 is 15 amino acids long. Here the CDR3 reads CAIEAAGGPTDTQYF. In DNA form, the CDR3 reads TGTGCCATCGAAGCGGCAGGGGGCCCCACAGATACGCAGTATTTT.

Worth noting for this clone: At one end, the junction sequence differs from germline, possibly due to a read error. The chain carries TRBV27 and TRBJ1-1; tentative D call: TRBD1 (5 bases). Germline V gene lookup returns CDR1 MNHEY and CDR2 SMNVEV (reference sequence). The CDR3 runs to 15 residues. The CDR3 loop is CASSFARARHTEAFF. The CDR3 nucleotides read TGTGCCAGTAGTTTCGCCAGGGCGCGACACACTGAAGCTTTCTTT.

The chain joins TRBV9 to TRBJ2-1; D is tentatively TRBD1 or TRBD2 (6 bases each). The germline gives CDR1 SGDLS, CDR2 YYNGEE. Between the trimmed V and J ends, which lost 5 bases and 5 bases, there was a span of 11 bases. This CDR3 is 13 amino acids long. The CDR3 is CASSGGGNNEQFF. The CDR3 DNA sequence: TGTGCCAGCAGTGGAGGGGGGAACAATGAGCAGTTCTTC.

J is TRBJ1-2 and V is TRBV5-1, with 12 positions matching TRBD1. V was clipped by 4 bases and J by 8 bases; unmatched bases: 6. CDR1 is SGHRS, CDR2 YFSETQ, per germline. The CDR3 runs 14 residues. The DNA for the CDR3 is TGCGCCAGCAGCCGGGGACAGGGGGCGGAAGGCTACACCTTC. The encoded protein is CASSRGQGAEGYTF.

On this clone: A read error is possible here, since a much larger clone lies one base away. J is TRBJ1-1 and V is TRBV6-1; tentatively, D is TRBD1 (6 bases). CDR1 and CDR2 (germline): MNHNS, SASEGT. V shed 6 bases and J shed 0 bases, with 11 bases lying between them. This CDR3 contains 14 residues. CDR3 bases: TGTGCCAGCAGCTCGACAGGTATGAACACTGAAGCTTTCTTT. This codes for CASSSTGMNTEAFF.

The rearrangement uses TRBV28 and TRBJ2-3, with D perhaps matching TRBD1 (5 bases). This CDR3 is 15 amino acids long. Trimming removed 10 bases at V and 0 bases at J, with 17 bases between. The germline V gene has CDR1 MDHEN and CDR2 SYDVKM. The DNA for the CDR3 is TGTGCCAACCCCTCTTCGACAGCTAGCACAGATACGCAGTATTTT. Translated, it gives CANPSSTASTDTQYF.

The V gene is TRBV11-2, the J gene TRBJ2-7; TRBD1 aligns across 7 bases. Trimming cost V 5 bases and J 5 bases; bases outside gene matches: 9. CDR3 length: 14 residues. CDR1 and CDR2 from the germline V gene are SGHAT and FQNNGV. CDR3 coding DNA: TGTGCCAGCAGCCCTACGACAGGGTTGCACGAGCAGTACTTC. This encodes CASSPTTGLHEQYF.

The chain uses TRBV11-2 and TRBJ2-7; D remains unclear. Germline CDR1 and CDR2: SGHAT and FQNNGV. The CDR3 loop spans 15 amino acids. The V gene lost 5 bases and the J gene lost 3 bases, with 17 bases spanning the gap. CDR3 nucleotides: TGTGCCAGCAGCCCCCTGGGCGGCAACGACTACGAGCAGTACTTC. Translating gives CASSPLGGNDYEQYF.

The J gene is TRBJ1-1, the V gene TRBV11-2; TRBD1 might be the D (6 bases). From germline, CDR1 is SGHAT and CDR2 FQNNGV. CDR3 length equals 15 residues. Trimming took off 5 bases at V and 2 bases at J, with 15 bases between the two ends. The CDR3 is CASSKWGGLNTEAFF. The CDR3 bases are TGTGCCAGCAGCAAGTGGGGGGGGCTAAACACTGAAGCTTTCTTT.

This rearrangement joins TRBV10-3 to TRBJ1-1; 8 bases fit TRBD1. CDR1 is ENHRY and CDR2 is SYGVKD in the germline V gene. V was clipped by 6 bases and J by 4 bases; unmatched bases: 4. This CDR3 is built from 13 residues. The DNA of the CDR3 is TGTGCCATCAGCTATACAGGGGGCACTGAAGCTTTCTTT. Protein product: CAISYTGGTEAFF.

V and J are TRBV2 and TRBJ1-6, with 8 positions matching TRBD1. Trimming at V came to 8 bases and at J to 3 bases, leaving 12 bases not matched to a gene. The CDR3 consists of 17 residues. The germline gives CDR1 SNHLY, CDR2 FYNNEI. The CDR3 nucleotides read TGTGCCAGCGGTAAAATAGGACAGGGCCTCTATAATTCACCCCTCCACTTT. It encodes CASGKIGQGLYNSPLHF.

The gene calls are TRBV28 and TRBJ2-1; TRBD2 is a possible D gene (6 bases). Germline-derived CDR1 and CDR2 are MDHEN and SYDVKM. Trimming cost V 5 bases and J 7 bases, with 21 bases left between them. This CDR3 has 16 residues. CDR3 bases: TGTGCCAGCAGTCCTTGGGGCGTATCACGGGGGAATGAGCAGTTCTTC. This translates into CASSPWGVSRGNEQFF.

The gene calls are TRBV9 and TRBJ2-3; the D gene is possibly TRBD2 (6 bases). The CDR3 length is 14 residues. Trimming pared 4 bases from V and 2 bases from J, leaving 11 bases between. The germline V gene has CDR1 SGDLS and CDR2 YYNGEE. The CDR3 sequence: CASSPQRATDTQYF. CDR3 DNA: TGTGCCAGCAGCCCTCAGCGGGCCACAGATACGCAGTATTTT.

The chain couples TRBV7-2 to TRBJ1-3, with D tentatively TRBD1 (6 bases). V was cut by 1 base and J by 1 base, with 11 bases left in between. This CDR3 has 16 amino acids. The germline V gene encodes CDR1 SGHTA and CDR2 FQGNSA. This CDR3 reads CASSLVRQVSGNTIYF. CDR3 in DNA: TGTGCCAGCAGCTTAGTCCGACAGGTATCTGGAAACACCATATATTTT.

The genes are TRBV12-5 and TRBJ1-1; D ambiguous. This CDR3 has 12 amino acids. CDR1 and CDR2 (germline): LGHNT, FRNRAP. V lost 6 bases to trimming and J lost 12 bases, with 17 bases between them. CDR3 sequence (DNA): TGTGCTAGTGGCGGGGTCAAGGGTGCGACTTTCTTT. This gives the protein CASGGVKGATFF.

The chain joins TRBV2 to TRBJ2-1; 8 bases are shared with TRBD2. There are 14 residues in the CDR3. Trimming took 6 bases from V and 2 from J; bases not matched to a gene: 3. Germline lookup yields CDR1 SNHLY and CDR2 FYNNEI. CDR3 nucleotide sequence: TGTGCCAGCAGGAGGGGACTAGCCTACAATGAGCAGTTCTTC. Translating it yields CASRRGLAYNEQFF. The full variable domain, completed using reference TRBV2 and TRBJ2-1, is EPEVTQTPSHQVTQMGQEVILRCVPISNHLYFYWYRQILGQKVEFLVSFYNNEISEKSEIFDDQFSVERPDGSNFTLKIRSTKLEDSAMYFCASRRGLAYNEQFFGPGTRLTVL.

The chain recombines TRBV7-2 with TRBJ2-1; TRBD1 or TRBD2 may be the D gene (6 bases each). Trimming took off 2 bases at V and 6 bases at J, with 14 bases between the two ends. The CDR3 consists of 15 residues. The germline V gene has CDR1 SGHTA and CDR2 FQGNSA. The CDR3 protein is CASSLTTGGVNEQFF. The CDR3 coding sequence is TGTGCCAGCAGCTTAACGACAGGAGGGGTCAATGAGCAGTTCTTC.

The rearrangement joins TRBV28 to TRBJ1-6, with TRBD1 matching over 8 bases. This CDR3 region has 16 residues. The V gene end was trimmed by 6 bases and the J gene end by 7 bases; junction bases not matched to a gene: 11. Germline CDR1 MDHEN, CDR2 SYDVKM. CDR3 in amino acids: CASRPRRGQRNSPLHF. As DNA, the CDR3 is TGTGCCAGCAGGCCGCGCAGGGGGCAAAGGAATTCACCCCTCCACTTT.

The chain employs TRBV6-6 and TRBJ1-1, with D tentatively TRBD1 (5 bases). V gave up 0 bases and J gave up 1 base, with 9 bases separating them. Germline V gives CDR1 MNHNY, CDR2 SVGAGI (reference sequence). This CDR3 has 15 amino acids. CDR3 sequence (DNA): TGTGCCAGCAGTTACTCGATAGGGACGAACACTGAAGCTTTCTTT. Its protein is CASSYSIGTNTEAFF.

This clone occurred once. This sequence joins TRBV19 and TRBJ2-7, with D unclear. V lost 4 bases and J 4 bases, leaving 11 bases between the germline ends. The germline gives CDR1 LNHDA, CDR2 SQIVND (reference sequence). The CDR3 totals 13 residues. The CDR3 DNA reads as TGTGCCAGTAGTAGTAGCCCAGTTTACGAGCAGTACTTC. It yields the protein CASSSSPVYEQYF.

With respect to this clone: The same CDR3 can be traced to other DNA sequences in this sample. For the CDR3, the DNA is TGCGCCAGCAGCCCGGCCGGGACCGAATATTCACCCCTCCACTTT. It specifies CASSPAGTEYSPLHF. The V and J genes are TRBV5-1 and TRBJ1-6, with D perhaps matching TRBD1 (5 bases). Trimming left V 4 bases short and J 8 bases short, with 16 bases between. Germline V gene sequence: CDR1 SGHRS, CDR2 YFSETQ. This CDR3 is 15 amino acids long. Full variable domain (missing parts from reference TRBV5-1 and TRBJ1-6): KAGVTQTPRYLIKTRGQQVTLSCSPISGHRSVSWYQQTPGQGLQFLFEYFSETQRNKGNFPGRFSGRQFSNSRSEMNVSTLELGDSALYLCASSPAGTEYSPLHFGNGTRLTVT.

This chain connects TRBV25-1 to TRBJ2-3; possibly TRBD2 for D (7 bases). Germline CDR1 MGHDK, CDR2 SYGVNS. V was shortened by 5 bases and J by 1 base, with 13 bases between the two germline ends. CDR3 length equals 15 residues. CDR3 DNA: TGTGCCAGCAGTCCGAGGGGGGGCGGCACAGATACGCAGTATTTT. It translates to CASSPRGGGTDTQYF.

CDR3 residues: CASRDLAGDNYGYTF. DNA for the CDR3: TGTGCCAGTAGGGACCTGGCAGGGGATAACTATGGCTACACCTTC. The rearrangement links TRBV19 to TRBJ1-2; perhaps TRBD1 as D (6 bases). CDR3 length: 15 amino acids. The germline V and J ends were trimmed by 6 bases and 1 base, with 15 bases remaining between them. Germline CDR1 and CDR2: LNHDA and SQIVND (reference sequence). Using reference TRBV19 and TRBJ1-2 for the parts outside the CDR3, the full variable domain is DGGITQSPKYLFRKEGQNVTLSCEQNLNHDAMYWYRQDPGQGLRLIYYSQIVNDFQKGDIAEGYSVSREKKESFPLTVTSAQKNPTAFYLCASRDLAGDNYGYTFGSGTRLTVV.

The chain uses TRBV4-1 and TRBJ1-5, with a tentative D call TRBD1 (5 bases). The CDR3 loop spans 14 amino acids. V was trimmed by 3 bases and J by 7 bases, leaving 13 bases between them. Germline V gene sequence: CDR1 MGHRA, CDR2 YSYEKL. The CDR3 DNA follows: TGCGCCAGCAGCCAGGAGGGGTCTGGGCAGCCCCAGCATTTT. Protein product: CASSQEGSGQPQHF.

This chain uses TRBV19 with TRBJ1-5, with D possibly being TRBD1 (6 bases). Germline CDR1 reads LNHDA; CDR2 reads SQIVND (reference sequence). The CDR3 has 16 residues. The V end lost 6 bases, the J end lost 6 bases, and 21 bases lay between the germline ends. CDR3 sequence reads: CASRDSGDKGTQPQHF. The CDR3 DNA is TGTGCCAGTAGAGACTCAGGGGACAAAGGGACTCAGCCCCAGCATTTT.

The rearrangement joins TRBV5-6 to TRBJ2-5, with D tentatively TRBD1 (5 bases). CDR1 and CDR2 (germline): SGHDT, YYEEEE. This CDR3 spans 13 amino acids. Between the trimmed V and J ends, which lost 4 bases and 3 bases, there was a span of 10 bases. CDR3 amino acids: CASSQDRKETQYF. The CDR3 DNA reads TGTGCCAGCAGCCAAGACAGAAAAGAGACCCAGTACTTC.

The CDR3: CASSQDQAYEQYF. CDR3 in DNA: TGTGCCAGCAGCCAAGATCAGGCCTACGAGCAGTACTTC. The chain links TRBV4-2 to TRBJ2-7, with D hard to call. Deletions cut 0 bases from V and 2 bases from J, with 5 bases between. Germline CDR1 LGHNA, CDR2 YNFKEQ. This CDR3 has 13 amino acids.

The table lists this clone with a count of one. This chain links TRBV27 with TRBJ2-7; 9 bases align to TRBD2. Germline CDR1 reads MNHEY; CDR2 reads SMNVEV (reference sequence). This CDR3 region has 18 residues. Losses at the gene ends were 5 bases for V and 4 bases for J; bases not matched to a gene: 18. DNA of the CDR3: TGTGCCAGCAGTCTACGTCGGCTAGCGGGACGAGGGGGATACGAGCAGTACTTC. It specifies CASSLRRLAGRGGYEQYF.